This T cell receptor (beta chain) comes out of a study of T cell responses to AZD1222 COVID-19 vaccine. Study overall: Second doses that came at about 4 or about 12 weeks were put together. Study outcomes and limitations: Only six individuals given AZD1222 were seropositive at baseline. Donors, mostly white British, included more females; clonal diversity was possibly underestimated. Spike-specific TCR breadth and depth rose after two AZD1222 doses.

Clones were read by immunoSEQ multiplex PCR, and TCRdb kept only the in-frame ones, dropping some. The table includes under 100,000 clones, around nine tenths detected once. Concerning this clone itself: The antigen is undetermined.

This receptor was taken from an adult in good health. Sample: peripheral blood, taken on day 0 of AZD1222 vaccination.

The CDR3: CASRRGQGYGYTF. CDR3 DNA sequence: TGTGCCAGCAGACGCGGACAGGGCTATGGCTACACCTTC. The chain recombines TRBV27 with TRBJ1-2; 8 positions agree with TRBD1. The trim removed 6 bases at V and 4 bases at J, leaving 4 bases unmatched. CDR3 size: 13 residues. Germline V gives CDR1 MNHEY, CDR2 SMNVEV (reference sequence).